This T cell receptor (beta chain) was documented in a study of tumor and adjacent non-tumor tissue in lung cancer. A modified ARM-PCR protocol with three rounds of nested PCR amplified TCRbeta. TCRdb analysed the multiplex PCR reads with MiXCR anew, one entry per CDR3 protein. The sample lists about 110,000 distinct CDR3 sequences; roughly 75% were seen once. Trimming pared 8 bases from V and 3 bases from J, leaving 15 bases between. Germline assignment: CDR1 SQVTM and CDR2 ANQGSEA. The CDR3 spans 13 residues. This sample's RNA came from whole unsorted tissue. This receptor was taken from a woman aged 55-69 years with non-small cell lung cancer. The rearrangement joins TRBV29-1 to TRBJ2-3, with D possibly TRBD2 on 6 matching bases. The sample comprised lung tumor tissue. The CDR3 spells CSTFTRGTDTQYF. The CDR3 DNA reads TGCAGCACATTTACGCGGGGTACAGATACGCAGTATTTT.